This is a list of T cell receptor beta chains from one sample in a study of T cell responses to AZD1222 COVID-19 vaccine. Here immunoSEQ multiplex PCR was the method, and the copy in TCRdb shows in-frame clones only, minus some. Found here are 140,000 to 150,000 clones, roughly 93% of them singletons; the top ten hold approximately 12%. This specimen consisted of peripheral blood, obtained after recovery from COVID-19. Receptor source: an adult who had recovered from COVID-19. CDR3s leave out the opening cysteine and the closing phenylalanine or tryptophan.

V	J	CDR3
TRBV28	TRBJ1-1	ASRARQLNTEAF
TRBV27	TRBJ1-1	ASSFGANTEAF
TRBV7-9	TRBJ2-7	ASSFFGSSYEQY
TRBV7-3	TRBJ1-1	ASSSGHQNTEAF
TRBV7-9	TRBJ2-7	ASQGDSSVQGGEQY
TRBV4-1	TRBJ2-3	ASSRAGALGDTQY
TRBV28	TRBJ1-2	ASSPRDRGENGYT
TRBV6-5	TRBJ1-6	ASSYSGQGARSPLH
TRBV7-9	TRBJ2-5	ASSSAVGGEETQY
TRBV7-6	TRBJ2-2	ASSLRETGELF
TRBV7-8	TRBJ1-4	ASTPTELSEKLF
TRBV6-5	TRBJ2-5	ASSLGGSPETQY
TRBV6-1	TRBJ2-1	ASSDFGTSGRLFYNEQF
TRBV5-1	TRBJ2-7	ASSLAVRADGADEQY
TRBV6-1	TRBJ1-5	ASSEKGDTSQPQH
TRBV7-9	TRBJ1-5	ASSLAQQGVGQPQH
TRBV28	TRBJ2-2	ASSLWGLRTGGNTGELF
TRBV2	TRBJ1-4	ASKLSGANEKLF
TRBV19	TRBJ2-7	ASSTVAEGSYEQY
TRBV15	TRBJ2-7	ATSSGLAGVNEQY
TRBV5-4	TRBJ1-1	ASGLMNTEAF
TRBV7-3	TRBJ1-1	ASSLNGGLGRNTEAF
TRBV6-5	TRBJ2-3	ASSYPGERGTDTQY
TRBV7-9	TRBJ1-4	ASSLAMTGGDEKLF
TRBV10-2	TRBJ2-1	ASGWAGQNNEQF
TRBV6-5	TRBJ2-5	ASSRGSGGETQY
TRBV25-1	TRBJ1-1	ASSEGAGAGTEAF
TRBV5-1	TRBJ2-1	ASSPTDRGKF
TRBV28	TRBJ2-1	ASRTPGYYNEQF
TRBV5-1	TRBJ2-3	ASSSGLPDTQY
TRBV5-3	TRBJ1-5	ARTPPEGLYSNQPQH
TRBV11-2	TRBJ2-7	ASSLSPYYEQY
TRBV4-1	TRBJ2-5	ASSHKGGGETQY
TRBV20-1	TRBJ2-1	SASGGDNEQF
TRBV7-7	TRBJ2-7	ASSSVAGEKYEQY